This T cell receptor beta chain stems from a study of tumor-infiltrating lymphocytes in primary liver carcinoma. General study findings and limits: Tumors significantly exceeded blood in top-250-clone fraction (p = 0.039).

The V gene's germline CDR1 is SGHAT and CDR2 FQNNGV. This CDR3 has 12 residues. As regards this clonotype: The antigen remains unidentified.

For blood RNA, unsorted whole blood served as the source, and germline DNA was extracted too. The template, about 550 ng total RNA, yielded TCR beta cDNA made with a constant-region primer. Construction of TCR beta libraries relied on three successive nested multiplex PCR rounds employing slightly modified ARM-PCR. The first two PCR rounds, approximately 10 cycles each, used TRBV1-TRBV30 forward primers and a C-beta reverse primer. TCRdb re-called the multiplex PCR reads with MiXCR, one entry per CDR3 protein. The table includes approximately 330,000 distinct CDR3 sequences, about two thirds detected once.

The sequence came from a man aged 35 to 55 with primary liver carcinoma and hepatitis B virus infection. The sequencing sample was made of peripheral blood. The chain is built from TRBV11-2 and TRBJ2-7, with TRBD2 identical over 7 bases. CDR3 protein: CASRLPGGEQYV. CDR3 coding DNA: TGTGCCAGCCGCTTACCCGGGGGGGAGCAGTACGTC.